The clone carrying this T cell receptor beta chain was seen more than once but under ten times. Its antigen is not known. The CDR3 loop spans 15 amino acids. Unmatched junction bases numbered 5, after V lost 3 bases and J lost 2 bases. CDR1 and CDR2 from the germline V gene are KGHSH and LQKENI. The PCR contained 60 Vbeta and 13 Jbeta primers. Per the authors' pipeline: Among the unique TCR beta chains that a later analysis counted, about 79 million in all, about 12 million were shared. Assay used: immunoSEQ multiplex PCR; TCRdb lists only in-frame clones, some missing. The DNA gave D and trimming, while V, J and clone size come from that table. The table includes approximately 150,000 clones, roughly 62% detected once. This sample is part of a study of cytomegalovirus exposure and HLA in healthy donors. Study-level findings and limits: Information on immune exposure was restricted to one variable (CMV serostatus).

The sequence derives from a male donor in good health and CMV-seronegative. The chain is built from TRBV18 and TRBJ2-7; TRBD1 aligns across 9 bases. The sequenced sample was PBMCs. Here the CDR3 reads CASSPTGTGPYEQYF. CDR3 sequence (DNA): TGTGCCAGCTCACCTACCGGGACAGGGCCCTACGAGCAGTACTTC.